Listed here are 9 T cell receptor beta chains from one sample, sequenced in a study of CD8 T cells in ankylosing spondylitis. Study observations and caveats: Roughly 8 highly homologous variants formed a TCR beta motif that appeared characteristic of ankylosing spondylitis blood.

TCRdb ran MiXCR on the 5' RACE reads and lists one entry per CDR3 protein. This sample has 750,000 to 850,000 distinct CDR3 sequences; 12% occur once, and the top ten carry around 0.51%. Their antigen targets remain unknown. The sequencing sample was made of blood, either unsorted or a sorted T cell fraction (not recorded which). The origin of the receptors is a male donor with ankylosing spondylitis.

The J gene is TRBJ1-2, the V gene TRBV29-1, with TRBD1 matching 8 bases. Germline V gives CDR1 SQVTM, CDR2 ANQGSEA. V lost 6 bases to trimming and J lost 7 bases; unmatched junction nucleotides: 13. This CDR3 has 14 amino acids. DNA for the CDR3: TGCAGCGTGGTTAAGGACAGGGAGAATGGTGGCTACACCTTC. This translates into CSVVKDRENGGYTF.

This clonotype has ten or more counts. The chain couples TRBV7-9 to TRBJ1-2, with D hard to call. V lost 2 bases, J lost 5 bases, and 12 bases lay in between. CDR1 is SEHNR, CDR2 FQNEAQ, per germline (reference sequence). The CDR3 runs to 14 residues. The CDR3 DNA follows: TGTGCCAGCAGCTTAAACCGGGATCTTTATGGCTACACCTTC. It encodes CASSLNRDLYGYTF.

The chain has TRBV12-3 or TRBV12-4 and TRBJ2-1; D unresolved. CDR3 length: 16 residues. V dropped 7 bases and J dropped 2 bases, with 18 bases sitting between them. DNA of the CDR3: TGTGCCAGCACCCATCTCCCCGAGTTAACCTACAATGAGCAGTTCTTC. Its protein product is CASTHLPELTYNEQFF.

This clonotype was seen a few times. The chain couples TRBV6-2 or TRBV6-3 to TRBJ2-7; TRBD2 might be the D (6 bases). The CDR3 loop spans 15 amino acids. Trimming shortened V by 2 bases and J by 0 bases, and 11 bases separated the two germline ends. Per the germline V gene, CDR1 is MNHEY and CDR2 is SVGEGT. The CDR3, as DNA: TGTGCCAGCAGTTACGGGACTTACACCTCCTACGAGCAGTACTTC. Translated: CASSYGTYTSYEQYF.

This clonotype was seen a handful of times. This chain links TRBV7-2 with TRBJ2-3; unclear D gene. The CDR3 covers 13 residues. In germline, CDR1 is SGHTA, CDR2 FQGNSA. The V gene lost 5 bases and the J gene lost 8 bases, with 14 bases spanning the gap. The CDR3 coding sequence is TGTGCCAGCAGCGCGCGACCCCCTAGTACGCAGTATTTT. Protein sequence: CASSARPPSTQYF.

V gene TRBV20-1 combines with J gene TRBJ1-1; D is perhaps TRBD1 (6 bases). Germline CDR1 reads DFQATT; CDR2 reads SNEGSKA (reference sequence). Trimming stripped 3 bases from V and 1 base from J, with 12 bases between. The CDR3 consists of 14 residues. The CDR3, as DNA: TGCAGTGCTAGGCCGGGACACCCGAACACTGAAGCTTTCTTT. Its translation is CSARPGHPNTEAFF.

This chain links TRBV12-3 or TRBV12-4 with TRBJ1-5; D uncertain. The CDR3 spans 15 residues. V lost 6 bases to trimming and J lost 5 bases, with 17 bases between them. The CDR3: CASRTTQAMDQPQHF. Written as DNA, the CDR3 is TGTGCCAGCAGAACGACGCAGGCCATGGATCAGCCCCAGCATTTT.

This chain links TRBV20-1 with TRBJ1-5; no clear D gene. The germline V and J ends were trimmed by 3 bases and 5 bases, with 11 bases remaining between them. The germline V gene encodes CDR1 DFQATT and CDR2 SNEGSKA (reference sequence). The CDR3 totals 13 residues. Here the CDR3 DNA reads TGCAGTGCTAGGCGCGCATTTGATCAGCCCCAGCATTTT. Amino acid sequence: CSARRAFDQPQHF.

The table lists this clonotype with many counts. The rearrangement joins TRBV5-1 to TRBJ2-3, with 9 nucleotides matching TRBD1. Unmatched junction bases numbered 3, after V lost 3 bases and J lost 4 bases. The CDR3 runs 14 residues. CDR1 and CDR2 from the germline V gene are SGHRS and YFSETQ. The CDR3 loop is CASSSRTGADTQYF. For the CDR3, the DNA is TGCGCCAGCAGCTCCCGGACAGGGGCAGATACGCAGTATTTT.